This T cell receptor beta chain is drawn from a study of siplizumab effects on memory and regulatory T cells. Whole-study findings and limits: Neither a naive nor a memory phenotype was assignable to roughly 80-96% of proliferating CD4+ or CD8+ clones.

This clone was found once. No antigen is known for it. This CDR3 spans 16 amino acids. Trimming pared 5 bases from V and 5 bases from J, leaving 19 bases between. CDR1 is SNHLY, CDR2 FYNNEI, per germline. TCR templates, roughly 10^5 per sample, were assayed. Libraries were prepared by immunoSEQ multiplex PCR; TCRdb keeps only in-frame clonotypes and omits some of them. The data show about 99,000 clones, with over 85% seen just once and approximately 0.67% held by the top ten. The chain employs TRBV2 and TRBJ2-1, with D maybe TRBD2 (5 bases). The sequence derives from a human donor in good health. Sample: Tregs sorted from blood. CDR3 amino acids: CASSSPIAYKDNEQFF. CDR3 in DNA: TGTGCCAGCAGTAGCCCGATAGCGTACAAAGACAATGAGCAGTTCTTC.